This T cell receptor (beta chain) came from a study of read filtering for tumor transcriptome and immune sequencing. The overall study: Among patients, some 17 were male and about 15 female, aged about 45 to 80 (mean about 66).

This clonotype has more than one count but fewer than ten. What it binds is not known. The germline V gene has CDR1 MGHRA and CDR2 YSYEKL. CDR3 length: 14 amino acids. Trimming shortened V by 4 bases and J by 1 base, and 10 bases separated the two germline ends. Molecular barcoded adaptors covering alpha/delta and beta/gamma chains were used on 400 to 450 ng RNA. TCRdb re-called the reads with MiXCR, one entry per CDR3 protein. The repertoire holds 30,000 to 45,000 distinct CDR3 sequences, with roughly an eighth as singletons. Overall study findings and caveats: Approximately 82% of IR-seq clonotypes had a single read, yet these held about 3.6% of reads. Dropping single-read clonotypes raised IR-seq and RNA-seq shared-clonotype correlation.

This clonotype originated in a donor at least 40 years old with multiple myeloma. The sequenced sample was a population of CD138-negative cells sorted from bone marrow. This chain connects TRBV4-1 to TRBJ2-5; D could derive from TRBD1 or TRBD2 (5 bases each). Written as DNA, the CDR3 is TGCGCCAGCAGCCGAGCGGACACCCAAGAGACCCAGTACTTC. Residues: CASSRADTQETQYF.